These 27 T cell receptor beta chains originate from one sample sequenced in a study of control samples from healthy donors and cancer patients. The method was immunoSEQ multiplex PCR; TCRdb's version includes in-frame clones alone and lacks a portion of them. The sample has 390,000 or so clones; 90% are singletons. Material for sequencing was PBMCs. These receptors were taken from a man between 40 and 49 years old with head and neck cancer.

The chain has TRBV9 and TRBJ2-3, with D perhaps TRBD2 (6 bases). Germline CDR1 and CDR2: SGDLS and YYNGEE. The CDR3 runs to 13 residues. V shed 0 bases and J shed 8 bases, with 10 bases lying between them. The CDR3 DNA reads TGTGCCAGCAGCGTAGAGTCCGGGGGTACGCAGTATTTT. Translated: CASSVESGGTQYF.

The chain employs TRBV7-8 and TRBJ2-1; 12 bases match TRBD2. Germline V gene data show CDR1 as SGHVS and CDR2 as FQNEAQ. V gave up 5 bases and J gave up 3 bases; unmatched junction bases: 11. The CDR3 sequence is 18 residues long. CDR3 sequence: CASSLRWTSGTNYNEQFF. CDR3 in DNA: TGTGCCAGCAGCCTCCGTTGGACTAGCGGGACTAACTACAATGAGCAGTTCTTC.

This chain uses TRBV6-6 with TRBJ2-1, with D perhaps matching TRBD1 (6 bases). The germline V gene encodes CDR1 MNHNY and CDR2 SVGAGI (reference sequence). The V gene lost 7 bases and the J gene lost 9 bases, with 19 bases spanning the gap. The CDR3 sequence is 14 residues long. The chain's CDR3 is CASTRDRTASEQFF. DNA of the CDR3: TGTGCCAGCACCAGAGACAGGACGGCTAGTGAGCAGTTCTTC.

V usage is TRBV6-5 and J usage is TRBJ1-1, with D perhaps matching TRBD1 (6 bases). Germline V lookup: CDR1 MNHEY, CDR2 SVGAGI. Trimming stripped 0 bases from V and 4 bases from J, with 15 bases between. The CDR3 has 16 amino acids. Here the CDR3 DNA reads TGTGCCAGCAGTTACTCGAGACACGGAGGGGGCACTGAAGCTTTCTTT. It is translated as CASSYSRHGGGTEAFF.

The J gene is TRBJ2-1, the V gene TRBV11-2; D ambiguous. Trimming cost V 0 bases and J 9 bases, with 15 bases left between them. Germline CDR1 is SGHAT and CDR2 is FQNNGV. The CDR3 is made up of 15 amino acids. The CDR3 loop reads CASSLDGSGRAEQFF. Written as DNA, the CDR3 is TGTGCCAGCAGCTTAGATGGGTCCGGAAGGGCTGAGCAGTTCTTC.

The chain carries TRBV4-3 and TRBJ2-2, with 9 bases that match TRBD2. This CDR3 contains 17 residues. Unmatched junction bases numbered 9, after V lost 1 base and J lost 6 bases. CDR1 is LGHNA and CDR2 is YSLEER in the germline V gene. The CDR3 loop reads CASSQVIAGGPSGELFF. For the CDR3, the DNA is TGCGCCAGCAGCCAAGTAATCGCGGGGGGGCCGTCCGGGGAGCTGTTTTTT.

The V gene is TRBV12-1, the J gene TRBJ1-2. TRBV12-1 is tagged as a pseudogene. This CDR3 comprises 13 residues. The CDR3 here is CASSPRDHYGYTF. Here the CDR3 DNA reads TGTGCCAGCAGCCCGCGGGACCACTATGGCTACACCTTC.

The rearrangement joins TRBV29-1 to TRBJ1-2; D is perhaps TRBD1 (5 bases). CDR1 is SQVTM and CDR2 is ANQGSEA in the germline V gene. The CDR3 spans 11 residues. Trimming removed 4 bases from V and 4 bases from J, with 7 bases in between. CDR3 sequence: CSVATAYGYTF. The CDR3 region has the DNA TGCAGCGTTGCGACAGCCTATGGCTACACCTTC.

The rearrangement links TRBV24-1 to TRBJ2-1; 12 bases agree with TRBD2. Germline V gene data show CDR1 as KGHDR and CDR2 as SFDVKD. The CDR3 runs 15 residues. The ends lost 4 bases at V and 7 bases at J; junction bases unmatched: 4. The chain's CDR3 is CATSDPTSGSNEQFF. In DNA form, the CDR3 reads TGTGCCACCAGTGACCCGACTAGCGGGAGTAATGAGCAGTTCTTC.

V is TRBV6-5 and J is TRBJ2-7, with D unresolved. Germline CDR1 is MNHEY and CDR2 is SVGAGI. CDR3 size: 14 residues. With 6 bases removed from V and 4 bases from J, the gap between germline ends came to 16 bases. The CDR3 spells CASSRQTVDYEQYF. Here the CDR3 DNA reads TGTGCCAGCAGCCGGCAGACCGTCGATTACGAGCAGTACTTC.

The rearrangement joins TRBV7-9 to TRBJ2-1, with D maybe TRBD2 (6 bases). Trimming removed 7 bases from V and 6 bases from J, with 10 bases in between. Germline CDR1 is SEHNR and CDR2 is FQNEAQ (reference sequence). CDR3 length: 12 amino acids. Written as DNA, the CDR3 is TGTGCCAGCACGAGGAGGGCCAATGAGCAGTTCTTC. Its translation is CASTRRANEQFF. Complete variable domain (other parts from reference TRBV7-9 and TRBJ2-1): DTGVSQNPRHKITKRGQNVTFRCDPISEHNRLYWYRQTLGQGPEFLTYFQNEAQLEKSRLLSDRFSAERPKGSFSTLEIQRTEQGDSAMYLCASTRRANEQFFGPGTRLTVL.

This chain connects TRBV7-2 to TRBJ2-5; D unresolved. Germline CDR1 is SGHTA and CDR2 is FQGNSA. The V and J ends lost 5 bases and 5 bases respectively, with 9 bases between them. The CDR3 consists of 12 residues. The CDR3 nucleotides read TGTGCCAGCAGCGCCTTTCTCGAGACCCAGTACTTC. Amino acid sequence: CASSAFLETQYF.

V gene TRBV11-2 combines with J gene TRBJ1-4; D gene uncertain. CDR1 and CDR2 from the germline V gene are SGHAT and FQNNGV. Trimming pared 2 bases from V and 8 bases from J, leaving 15 bases between. This CDR3 has 15 amino acids. The CDR3: CASSLSQPAGEKLFF. In DNA, the CDR3 is TGTGCCAGCAGCTTAAGCCAACCCGCGGGGGAAAAACTGTTTTTT.

The rearrangement uses TRBV28 and TRBJ1-6; no reliable D call. Germline-derived CDR1 and CDR2 are MDHEN and SYDVKM. The CDR3 runs 16 residues. V gave up 3 bases and J gave up 7 bases, with 16 bases separating them. The CDR3 is CASSLPLRPTNSPLHF. CDR3 nucleotide sequence: TGTGCCAGCAGTTTGCCCCTCCGGCCCACCAATTCACCCCTCCACTTT.

This clone was seen just once. The rearrangement links TRBV4-1 to TRBJ1-1; 9 bases agree with TRBD1. The V segment lost 2 bases and the J segment 6 bases; nucleotides outside the gene matches: 16. This CDR3 is 18 amino acids long. Germline V lookup: CDR1 MGHRA, CDR2 YSYEKL. The CDR3 DNA reads as TGCGCCAGCAGCCAACCCTACAGGGGGCGCATGGGAACGGCTGAAGCTTTCTTT. Translation gives CASSQPYRGRMGTAEAFF.

This rearrangement joins TRBV28 to TRBJ2-7; D is possibly TRBD1 (6 bases). Trimming took off 7 bases at V and 6 bases at J, with 16 bases between the two ends. The CDR3 loop spans 13 amino acids. Per the germline V gene, CDR1 is MDHEN and CDR2 is SYDVKM. The CDR3 coding sequence is TGTGCCAGCAAGAGCACAGGGATACGCGAGCAGTACTTC. Amino acid sequence: CASKSTGIREQYF.

This chain links TRBV2 with TRBJ1-5, with 10 bases that match TRBD1. The CDR3 totals 13 residues. The junction had 3 bases not matched to a gene; V was cut back by 6 bases and J by 7 bases. Germline CDR1 and CDR2: SNHLY and FYNNEI. The CDR3 protein is CASRGQGLQPQHF. DNA of the CDR3: TGTGCCAGCAGGGGACAGGGGCTCCAGCCCCAGCATTTT.

The rearrangement joins TRBV4-1 to TRBJ1-2; D is ambiguous. V was clipped by 4 bases and J by 1 base, with 10 bases between them. Germline CDR1 and CDR2: MGHRA and YSYEKL. This CDR3 is built from 14 residues. CDR3 residues: CASSPPRGNYGYTF. The CDR3 DNA sequence: TGCGCCAGCAGCCCACCGCGTGGTAACTATGGCTACACCTTC.

Concerning this clone itself: This CDR3 is also generated by other DNA sequences in the sample. This chain uses TRBV18 with TRBJ1-1; D not certain. Per germline, CDR1 KGHSH and CDR2 LQKENI. V was clipped by 3 bases and J by 1 base, with 6 bases between them. The CDR3 loop spans 13 amino acids. The CDR3 nucleotides read TGTGCCAGCTCACCTAGGGAGAACACTGAAGCTTTCTTT. Protein product: CASSPRENTEAFF.

The V gene is TRBV5-1, the J gene TRBJ1-2; D not certain. Germline CDR1 reads SGHRS; CDR2 reads YFSETQ. V lost 4 bases to trimming and J lost 4 bases, with 20 bases between them. CDR3 length: 16 residues. CDR3 bases: TGCGCCAGCAGCCCCGACCTTACTGACGGATTCTATGGCTACACCTTC. Its protein product is CASSPDLTDGFYGYTF.

This clone was detected once. This sequence joins TRBV25-1 and TRBJ2-7; D is unclear. The CDR3 has 16 amino acids. The V and J ends lost 6 bases and 2 bases respectively, with 20 bases between them. Germline CDR1 is MGHDK and CDR2 is SYGVNS. CDR3 nucleotides: TGTGCCAGCAGGGGATCCCATGGGAAGCAGGCCTACGAGCAGTACTTC. It specifies CASRGSHGKQAYEQYF.

The chain couples TRBV7-9 to TRBJ1-2; D is possibly TRBD1 (6 bases). CDR3 length: 16 residues. The germline V gene has CDR1 SEHNR and CDR2 FQNEAQ (reference sequence). Trimming removed 4 bases at V and 0 bases at J, with 15 bases between. CDR3 residues: CASSSQQGLANYGYTF. CDR3 DNA: TGTGCCAGCAGCTCTCAACAGGGCCTAGCTAACTATGGCTACACCTTC.

This chain joins TRBV5-6 and TRBJ2-7; no definite D call. V was clipped by 0 bases and J by 2 bases, with 3 bases between them. The CDR3 loop spans 12 amino acids. Germline loops: CDR1 SGHDT, CDR2 YYEEEE. The CDR3 reads CASSLEPYEQYF. CDR3 bases: TGTGCCAGCAGCTTGGAGCCCTACGAGCAGTACTTC. The full variable domain, its missing parts supplied by reference TRBV5-6 and TRBJ2-7, is DAGVTQSPTHLIKTRGQQVTLRCSPKSGHDTVSWYQQALGQGPQFIFQYYEEEERQRGNFPDRFSGHQFPNYSSELNVNALLLGDSALYLCASSLEPYEQYFGPGTRLTVT.

This chain uses TRBV6-5 with TRBJ1-1; the D gene is possibly TRBD1 (5 bases). The ends were cut back, 5 bases at V and 5 bases at J, with 15 bases in the middle. CDR3 length: 14 amino acids. Germline V CDR1 and CDR2: MNHEY, SVGAGI. The CDR3 region is CASSPTPGGTEAFF. The CDR3 DNA sequence: TGTGCCAGCAGTCCTACCCCGGGGGGGACTGAAGCTTTCTTT.

V is TRBV19 and J is TRBJ2-7, with TRBD1 identical over 9 bases. This CDR3 is 14 amino acids long. Per the germline V gene, CDR1 is LNHDA and CDR2 is SQIVND (reference sequence). V dropped 3 bases and J dropped 1; count of bases not matched to a gene: 1. CDR3 DNA sequence: TGTGCCAGTAGTATCGACAGGGGGTCCTACGAGCAGTACTTC. This translates into CASSIDRGSYEQYF.

Regarding this clone: Additional DNA sequences in this sample encode the identical CDR3. The chain links TRBV2 to TRBJ1-1, with no clear D. The germline CDR1 and CDR2 sequences are SNHLY and FYNNEI. CDR3 length equals 11 residues. Deletions cut 6 bases from V and 2 bases from J, with 4 bases between. The CDR3 region has the DNA TGTGCCAGCAGGCTTAACACTGAAGCTTTCTTT. Protein: CASRLNTEAFF.

The chain joins TRBV7-2 to TRBJ2-6; 8 bases match TRBD1. This CDR3 contains 17 residues. The V segment lost 4 bases and the J segment 3 bases; nucleotides outside the gene matches: 8. CDR1 and CDR2 (germline): SGHTA, FQGNSA. Written as DNA, the CDR3 is TGTGCCAGCAGCTACACTCAGGGGGCGGGTGGGGCCAACGTCCTGACTTTC. Its translation is CASSYTQGAGGANVLTF.